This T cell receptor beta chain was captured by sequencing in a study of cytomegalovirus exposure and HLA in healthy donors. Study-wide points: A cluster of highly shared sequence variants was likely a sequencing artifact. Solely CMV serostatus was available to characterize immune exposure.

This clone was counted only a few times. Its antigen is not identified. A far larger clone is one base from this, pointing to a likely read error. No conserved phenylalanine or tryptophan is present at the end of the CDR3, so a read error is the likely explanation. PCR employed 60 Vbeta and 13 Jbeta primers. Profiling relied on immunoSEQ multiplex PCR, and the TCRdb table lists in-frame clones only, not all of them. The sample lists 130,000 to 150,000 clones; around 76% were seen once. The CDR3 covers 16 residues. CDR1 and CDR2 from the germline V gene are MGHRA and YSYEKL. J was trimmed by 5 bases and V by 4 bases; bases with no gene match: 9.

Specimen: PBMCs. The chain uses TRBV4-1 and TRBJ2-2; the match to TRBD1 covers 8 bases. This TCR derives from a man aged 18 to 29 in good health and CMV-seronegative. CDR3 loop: CASSLTQGVETGELFL. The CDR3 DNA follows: TGCGCCAGCAGCCTGACACAGGGGGTAGAAACCGGGGAGCTGTTTCTT.